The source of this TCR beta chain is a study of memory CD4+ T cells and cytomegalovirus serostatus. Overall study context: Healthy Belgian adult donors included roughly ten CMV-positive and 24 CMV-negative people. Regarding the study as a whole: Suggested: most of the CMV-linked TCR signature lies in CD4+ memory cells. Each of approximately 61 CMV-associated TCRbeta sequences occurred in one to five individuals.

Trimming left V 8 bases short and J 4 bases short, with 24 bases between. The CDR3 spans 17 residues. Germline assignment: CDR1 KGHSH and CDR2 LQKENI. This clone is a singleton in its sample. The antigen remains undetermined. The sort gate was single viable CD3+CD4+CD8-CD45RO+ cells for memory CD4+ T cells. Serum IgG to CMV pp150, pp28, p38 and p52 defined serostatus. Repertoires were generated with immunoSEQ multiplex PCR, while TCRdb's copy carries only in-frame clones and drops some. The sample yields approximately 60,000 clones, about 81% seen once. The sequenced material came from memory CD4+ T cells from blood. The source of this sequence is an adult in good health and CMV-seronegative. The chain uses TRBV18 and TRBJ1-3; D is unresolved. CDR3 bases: TGTGCCAGCGGGAAGGACCGTCCTTCGGCGGGAGGAAACACCATATATTTT. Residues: CASGKDRPSAGGNTIYF.